This T cell receptor beta chain appears in the sequencing data of a study of regulatory T cells in long-lasting Graves disease. Study observations and caveats: New patients shared fewer public clonotypes (approximately 1,000) than persistent patients did (fewer than 3,000).

The germline V gene encodes CDR1 LNHDA and CDR2 SQIVND (reference sequence). The V end was cut by 5 bases, the J end by 6 bases, with 17 bases between. CDR3 length: 15 residues. Time point meaning: newly diagnosed GD, antithyroid drugs for less than 3 months. Scientists built the TCR library using RNA that was extracted from PBMCs. Assembly of TCR beta libraries relied on iRepertoire HTBI primers together with Arm-PCR of CDR3 regions. TCRdb redid the calling of the multiplex PCR reads with MiXCR, one entry per CDR3 protein. Of approximately 300,000 distinct CDR3 sequences listed, about 20% are singletons. This clonotype has at least ten counts. As yet, its antigen is unknown.

This sequence originates from a female donor with Graves disease. The gene calls are TRBV19 and TRBJ2-1; tentatively, D is TRBD1 or TRBD2 (5 bases each). Specimen: peripheral blood mononuclear cells (PBMCs), collected at new diagnosis, from a patient treated with antithyroid drugs. The CDR3 protein is CASSHQTGTLNEQFF. CDR3 DNA sequence: TGTGCCAGTAGTCACCAGACCGGGACCCTCAATGAGCAGTTCTTC.